The T cell receptor (beta chain) under discussion was sequenced for a study of graft-versus-host responses after intestinal transplantation. Study information: The recipients all started with anti-thymocyte globulin induction and then took tacrolimus and steroids for around three years. Study results and limitations: Peak levels of circulating GvH clones tracked with early post-transplant HvG declines. Among recipient marrow samples, GvH clones were found; some appeared first in ileum or blood.

To note about this clone: What it recognizes is unknown.

Data came from immunoSEQ multiplex PCR; TCRdb stores just in-frame clones and leaves some out. The repertoire holds approximately 100,000 clones, with 86% as singletons. Germline V lookup: CDR1 SQVTM, CDR2 ANQGSEA. V shed 6 bases and J shed 6 bases, with 23 bases lying between them. The CDR3 runs 15 residues. The sample consisted of PBMCs, taken 255 days after intestinal transplant. The gene calls are TRBV29-1 and TRBJ1-1; D perhaps matches TRBD1 (6 bases). The origin of this receptor is a human patient who received an intestinal transplant, so some T cells may come from the graft donor. CDR3 DNA sequence: TGCAGCGTCCGAACGCCTTCTGGGACAATGGCTGAAGCTTTCTTT. Protein sequence: CSVRTPSGTMAEAFF.